This TCR beta chain stems from a study of cytomegalovirus exposure and HLA in healthy donors. Study results and caveats: About 87% or about 30% of the time was how often most TCR beta V segments were productive, according to an earlier analysis. Researchers reported in a later analysis that a missense DCLRE1C variant was tied to TCR beta V- and J-gene trimming. Using a false discovery rate of 0.05, a later analysis showed that fewer than 20,000 TCR beta sequences were associated with HLA alleles. Reportedly, a later analysis found an Asian-associated ancestry cluster had fewer N-insertions than the approximately 700-donor mean.

This clone came up once. The antigen is not known. This CDR3 spans 15 amino acids. Trimming cost V 6 bases and J 5 bases; bases outside gene matches: 11. CDR1 is SNHLY, CDR2 FYNNEI, per germline. Primers: 60 Vbeta forward and 13 Jbeta reverse. The assay was immunoSEQ multiplex PCR, and TCRdb's table has in-frame clones only and misses some. The sample lists around 170,000 clones, around 77% occurring once. The clonotype was recovered from a woman between 45 and 65 years old in good health and CMV-seropositive. Sequencing was done on a sample of PBMCs. The chain employs TRBV2 and TRBJ2-3, with 7 bases aligning to TRBD1. CDR3 in amino acids: CASSPRGQGIDTQYF. In DNA, the CDR3 is TGTGCCAGCAGCCCTAGGGGGCAGGGGATAGATACGCAGTATTTT.